This T cell receptor beta chain was captured in a study of blood T cell repertoires in COVID-19 (dated by TCRdb to 2020 to 2021). Notes on the research overall: Samples from collaborators originated in the United States, Italy and Spain and spanned both the acute and convalescent phases of COVID-19. The prospective study material was composed of cDNA or gDNA derived from T cells, B-cell-depleted T cells, or PBMCs. The dataset comprised deeply sampled blood TCRbeta repertoires from subjects exposed to, actively infected with, or recovered from COVID-19. The repertoires were released in a freely available public database intended as a resource for research on the immune response to SARS-CoV-2. The samples were drawn from the first 160 participants of the ongoing ImmuneRACE study and from 950 to 1,500 subjects provided by 6 global collaborators. The sample metadata nearly always contained a de-identified subject ID, COVID-19 status, age in years and sex. Where HLA class I and class II types were available, the types were taken from metadata supplied by the sample provider, not from assay-based typing. Broad study findings and their caveats: Clinical and demographic metadata were provided uncurated, with the amount varying by source and participant.

Each collaborating institution followed its own protocols to collect whole blood in K2EDTA tubes. For TCRbeta analysis, collaborators shipped samples as frozen whole blood, isolated PBMCs, or DNA extracted from either of those sample types. This clone occurred a few times. There is no known antigen for this receptor. A junction boundary mismatches the germline segment, possibly from a read error. Taken from the germline V gene (reference sequence), the CDR1 and CDR2 loops are LNHDA and SQIVND. Reading from cysteine to phenylalanine, the CDR3 counts 13 amino acids. The CDR3 DNA has 39 bases and is translated from base 1. TCRbeta CDR3 regions were amplified from genomic DNA by means of the immunoSEQ Assay, a bias-controlled multiplex PCR. In the source study's methods: The number of nucleated cells in each sample was estimated by amplification of reference gene primers within the assay. To quantify the absolute abundance of each unique TCRbeta CDR3 rearrangement, sequence reads were collapsed and filtered. For each sample, productive Simpson clonality was calculated as the square root of Simpson's diversity index across productive rearrangements. Drawn from immuneACCESS, this table holds only the in-frame rearrangements with V and J called that TCRdb kept. Clones are partly lost; checked studies trace under half to an unresolved V gene and leave the rest unexplained. Clonal size and the V and J genes are those of that table, whereas D and trimming came from the DNA. This sample is represented by some 250,000 clones; over 65% of them were singletons. The ten largest account for about 3.5% of the sample.

The chain couples TRBV19 to TRBJ2-7, and 8 bases in between align with TRBD1. Sequenced: peripheral blood. This clonotype originated in a woman aged 80 or older with acute or convalescent COVID-19. The nucleotide sequence reads TGTGCCAGTACTGGACAGGGACCCTACGTGCAGTACTTC. This yields the protein CASTGQGPYVQYF.